Each of the 4 T cell receptor beta chains below was sequenced from the same sample in a study of OX40 agonist ivuxolimab in advanced cancers. To prepare the library, the immunoSEQ multiplex PCR assay was applied. TCRdb took over this immuneACCESS table, retaining in-frame rearrangements with V and J assigned. Such tables are incomplete; in checked studies, under half of the missing clones stem from an unresolved V gene, and the remainder is unexplained. The sample records more than 15,000 clones, 65% to 90% of which are singletons. Just over 3% of the sample is in the top ten clones. Sample: CD4+ or CD8+ T cells sorted from blood, taken in a trial of the OX40 agonist ivuxolimab. The source of these receptors is an adult with an advanced solid tumor such as melanoma, head and neck, liver or kidney cancer.

In DNA, the CDR3 is TGTGCCAGCAGCCCCGGGACACATCTCACCGAAAAACTGTTTTTT. Translating it yields CASSPGTHLTEKLFF. V gene TRBV5-6 combines with J gene TRBJ1-4, with a possible D match to TRBD1 (6 bases). V lost 4 bases and J 8 bases, leaving 18 bases between the germline ends. Germline lookup yields CDR1 SGHDT and CDR2 YYEEEE. The CDR3 totals 15 residues.

This chain connects TRBV5-5 to TRBJ2-1; tentative D call: TRBD1 (5 bases). The CDR3 covers 15 residues. Trimming removed 4 bases at V and 8 bases at J, with 19 bases between. CDR1 SGHKS and CDR2 YYEKEE come from the germline V gene (reference sequence). The CDR3, as DNA: TGTGCCAGCAGCCCGGTAGGACGGGCCAGGGATGAGCAGTTCTTC. This translates into CASSPVGRARDEQFF.

The chain combines TRBV6-1 with TRBJ1-4; D possibly corresponds to TRBD1 (6 bases). Trimming removed 8 bases from V and 7 bases from J, with 17 bases in between. The CDR3 contains 14 residues. CDR1 and CDR2 (germline): MNHNS, SASEGT. Here the CDR3 DNA reads TGTGCCAGCGCTTCCGGGACACTGAGTGAAAAACTGTTTTTT. Encoded protein: CASASGTLSEKLFF.

The chain has TRBV6-5 and TRBJ1-6; D ambiguous. The CDR3 is made up of 16 amino acids. Germline assignment: CDR1 MNHEY and CDR2 SVGAGI. The V end lost 0 bases, the J end lost 4 bases, and 10 bases lay between the germline ends. CDR3 nucleotide sequence: TGTGCCAGCAGTTACTCGGGCAGAGGTTATAATTCACCCCTCCACTTT. Translation gives CASSYSGRGYNSPLHF.